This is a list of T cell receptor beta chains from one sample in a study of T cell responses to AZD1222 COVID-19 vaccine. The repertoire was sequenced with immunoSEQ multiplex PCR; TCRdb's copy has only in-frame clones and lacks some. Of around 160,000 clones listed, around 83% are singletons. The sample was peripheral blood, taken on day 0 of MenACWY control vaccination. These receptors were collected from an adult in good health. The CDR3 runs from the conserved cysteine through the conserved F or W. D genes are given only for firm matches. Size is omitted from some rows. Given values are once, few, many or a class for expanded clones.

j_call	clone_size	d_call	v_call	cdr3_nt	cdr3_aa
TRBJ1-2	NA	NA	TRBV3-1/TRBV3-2	TGTGCCAGCAGCCGCGGGAGGGGCGGCTATGGCTACACCTTC	CASSRGRGGYGYTF
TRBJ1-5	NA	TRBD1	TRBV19	TGTGCCAGTAGTCCGATAACAGGGGGGAGCAATCAGCCCCAGCATTTT	CASSPITGGSNQPQHF
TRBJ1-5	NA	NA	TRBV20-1	TGCAGTGCTAGTACAGACTCGGATCAGCCCCAGCATTTT	CSASTDSDQPQHF
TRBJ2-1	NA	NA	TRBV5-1	TGCGCCAGCAGCTCCAGACAGGGACTGGAGTACAATGAGCAGTTCTTC	CASSSRQGLEYNEQFF
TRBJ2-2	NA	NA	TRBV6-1	TGTGCCAGCAGTGAACGAGGGCAGGGCGGCGGGGAGCTGTTTTTT	CASSERGQGGGELFF
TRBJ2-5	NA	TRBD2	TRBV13	TGTGCCAGCAGCTCAAGGACTAGCTACGAGACCCAGTACTTC	CASSSRTSYETQYF
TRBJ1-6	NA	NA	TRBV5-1	TGCGCCAGCAGCTTGGGGGCAGGGATCCTGAATTCACCCCTCCACTTT	CASSLGAGILNSPLHF
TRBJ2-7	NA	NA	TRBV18	TGTGCCAGCTCACCAAGCTCCTACGAGCAGTACTTC	CASSPSSYEQYF
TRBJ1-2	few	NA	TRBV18	TGTGCCAGCTCACCTAACGGCGGCGTGGGTGGCTACACCTTC	CASSPNGGVGGYTF
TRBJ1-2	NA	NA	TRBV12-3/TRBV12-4	TGTGCCAGCAGTCCCCAGAGCAGGGCCGGCTACACCTTC	CASSPQSRAGYTF
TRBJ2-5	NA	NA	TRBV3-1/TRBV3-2	TGTGCCAGCAGCCAGGAACAGGGCTACCAAGAGACCCAGTACTTC	CASSQEQGYQETQYF
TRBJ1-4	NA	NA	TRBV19	TGTGCCAGTAGTATAGATGGGGACTATGAAGATGAAAAACTGTTTTTT	CASSIDGDYEDEKLFF
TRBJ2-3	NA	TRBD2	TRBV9	TGTGCCAGCAGCCAGGTAGCGGGGACTACAGATACGCAGTATTTT	CASSQVAGTTDTQYF
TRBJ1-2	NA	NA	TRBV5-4	TGTGCCAGCACCGGGGACCGGGACGGAGGCTACACCTTC	CASTGDRDGGYTF
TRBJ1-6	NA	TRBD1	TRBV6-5	TGTGCCAGCAGTCGCATGAGACAGGGGCATTCACCCCTCCACTTT	CASSRMRQGHSPLHF
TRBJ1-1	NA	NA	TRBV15	TGTGCCACCAGCAGCCAAGCGGGGGAAGCTTTCTTT	CATSSQAGEAFF
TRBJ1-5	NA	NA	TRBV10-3	TGTGCCATCAGTGCAGCCACCAATCAGCCCCAGCATTTT	CAISAATNQPQHF
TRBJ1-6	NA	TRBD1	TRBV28	TGTGCCAGCCTTGGACAGGGTAATTCACCCCTCCACTTT	CASLGQGNSPLHF
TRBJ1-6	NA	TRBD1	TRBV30	TGTGCCTGGAGTCCACGGACAGGGAGATATAGGCCCATCCAGAAAGTCCACTTT	CAWSPRTGRYRPIQKVHF
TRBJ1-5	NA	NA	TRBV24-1	TGTGCCACCAGTGATTTTGGGGGAAATCAGCCCCAGCATTTT	CATSDFGGNQPQHF
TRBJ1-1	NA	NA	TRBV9	TGTGCCAGCAGCGTAGGAGAGTACACTGAAGCTTTCTTT	CASSVGEYTEAFF
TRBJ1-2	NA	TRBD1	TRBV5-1	TGCGCCAGCAGGGGACAGGATAACTATGGCTACACCTTC	CASRGQDNYGYTF
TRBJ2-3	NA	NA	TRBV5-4	TGTGCCAGCAGCTTGGAAGGGGGAGATACGCAGTATTTT	CASSLEGGDTQYF
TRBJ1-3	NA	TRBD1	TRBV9	TGTGCCAGCAGCGGCCAGACAGGGGCAAACACCATATATTTT	CASSGQTGANTIYF
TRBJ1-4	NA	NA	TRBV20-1	TGCAGTGCTAGAACCTCCGAAAAACTGTTTTTT	CSARTSEKLFF
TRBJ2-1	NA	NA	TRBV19	TGTGCCAGTAGTATATCCGGGGGCGCTTACAATGAGCAGTTCTTC	CASSISGGAYNEQFF
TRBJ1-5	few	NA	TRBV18	TGTGCCAGCTCACCATTTCCCCCACTTAGCAATCAGCCCCAGCATTTT	CASSPFPPLSNQPQHF
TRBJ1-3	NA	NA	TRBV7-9	TGTGCCAGCAGCCCAGATTCCAAGAGCTCTGGAAACACCATATATTTT	CASSPDSKSSGNTIYF
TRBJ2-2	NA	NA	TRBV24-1	TGTGCCACCAGTGATTTTACAGGGACCAACACCGGGGAGCTGTTTTTT	CATSDFTGTNTGELFF
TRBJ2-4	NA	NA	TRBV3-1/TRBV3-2	TGTGCCAGCAGCCCCATGGACCCCCTAGCCAAAAACATTCAGTACTTC	CASSPMDPLAKNIQYF
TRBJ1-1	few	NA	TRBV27	TGTGCCAGCAGTTTGATCGCGAACACTGAAGCTTTCTTT	CASSLIANTEAFF
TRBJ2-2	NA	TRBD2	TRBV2	TGTGCCAGCGGACCGGGACTAGTGGGGACCGGGGAGCTGTTTTTT	CASGPGLVGTGELFF
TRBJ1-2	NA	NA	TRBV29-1	TGCAGCGCTGACGACCCCCTGGGCTATGGCTACACCTTC	CSADDPLGYGYTF
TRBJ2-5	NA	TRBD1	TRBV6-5	TGTGCCAGCAGTCTCAGGGGGCTCCAAGAGACCCAGTACTTC	CASSLRGLQETQYF
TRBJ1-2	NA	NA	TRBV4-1	TGCGCCAGCAGCCCCCAGGTGGGGGGAAGGACGTATGGCTACACCTTC	CASSPQVGGRTYGYTF
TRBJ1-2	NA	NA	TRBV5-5	TGTGCCAGCAGCTTCCATTATAACCCTGATGGCTACACCTTC	CASSFHYNPDGYTF
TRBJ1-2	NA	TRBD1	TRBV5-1	TGCGCCAGCAGTCGGGACAGGGGGATAGAGGGCTACACCTTC	CASSRDRGIEGYTF
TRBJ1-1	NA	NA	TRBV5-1	TGCGCCAGCAGCCAGGACGCTGGGGTGGGGGACACTGAAGCTTTCTTT	CASSQDAGVGDTEAFF
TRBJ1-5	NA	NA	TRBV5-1	TGCGCCAGCAGCTCTGAGCCGCAGTCTAGCAATCAGCCCCAGCATTTT	CASSSEPQSSNQPQHF
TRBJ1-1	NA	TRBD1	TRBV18	TGTGCCAGCTCCGGCGACAGGGCCACTGAAGCTTTCTTT	CASSGDRATEAFF
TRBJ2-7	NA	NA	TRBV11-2	TGTGCCAGCAGCTTACTGGGAGGGGGCTACGAGCAGTACTTC	CASSLLGGGYEQYF
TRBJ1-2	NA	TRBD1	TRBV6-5	TGTGCCAGCAGTTCGACAGGGCGCCATGGCTACACCTTC	CASSSTGRHGYTF
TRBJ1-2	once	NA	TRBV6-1	TGTGCCAGCAGTGACAAAGGGCGTTATGGCTACACCTTC	CASSDKGRYGYTF
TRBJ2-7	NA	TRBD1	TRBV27	TGTGCCAGTAAGTTTAGGGGTGGACAGGGGTCATACGAGCAGTACTTC	CASKFRGGQGSYEQYF
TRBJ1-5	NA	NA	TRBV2	TGTGCCAGCAGTGAAGCAGGGGCGAGGGCCAATCAGCCCCAGCATTTT	CASSEAGARANQPQHF
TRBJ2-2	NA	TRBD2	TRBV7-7	TGTGCCAGCAGCCGGACTAGCGGGGGGCCGAACACCGGGGAGCTGTTTTTT	CASSRTSGGPNTGELFF
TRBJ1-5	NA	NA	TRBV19	TGTGCCAGTAGTATGAGGCTAGAGAATCAGCCCCAGCATTTT	CASSMRLENQPQHF
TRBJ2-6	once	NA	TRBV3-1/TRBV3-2	TGTGCCAGCAGCCAAGCTGGGGCCAACGTCCTGACTTTC	CASSQAGANVLTF
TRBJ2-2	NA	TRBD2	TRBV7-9	TGTGCCAGTACCACGGGGGGGAACACCGGGGAGCTGTTTTTT	CASTTGGNTGELFF